One and the same sample provided the 28 T cell receptor beta chains below, sequenced in a study of blood T cell repertoires in COVID-19 (dated by TCRdb to 2020 to 2022). Library preparation employed the immunoSEQ multiplex PCR assay. In its TCRdb copy, this immuneACCESS table keeps in-frame sequences only and misses some clones. Where compared with another copy, unresolved V genes explain less than half of these, and the others have no known cause. Recorded for this sample are some 56,000 clones; around 82% of them occurred a single time. Of the sample, about 7.1% falls within the top ten clones. Sequencing was carried out using peripheral blood. All receptors derive from a man between 60 and 75 years old with acute or convalescent COVID-19.

The chain combines TRBV6-5 with TRBJ1-3; 8 bases map to TRBD1. The CDR3 has 15 amino acids. Germline values: CDR1 MNHEY, CDR2 SVGAGI. Trimming cost V 5 bases and J 2 bases; bases outside gene matches: 5. CDR3 in amino acids: CASSTWTGTGNTIYF. DNA of the CDR3: TGTGCCAGCAGTACGTGGACAGGGACTGGAAACACCATATATTTT.

The chain has TRBV21-1 and TRBJ2-2; the table's D call TRBD2 went unverified against the DNA. TRBV21-1 is reported as a pseudogene. The CDR3 covers 18 residues. The CDR3 coding sequence is TGTGCCAGCAGCAAAGGAAAGCGGGGGGCCCTCAACACCGGGGAGCTGTTTTTT. Translated: CASSKGKRGALNTGELFF.

The rearrangement joins TRBV5-1 to TRBJ1-1, with D maybe TRBD1 (6 bases). Germline V CDR1 and CDR2: SGHRS, YFSETQ. CDR3 length: 15 amino acids. Deletions cut 5 bases from V and 0 bases from J, with 14 bases between. The CDR3 region is CASRLQTGMNTEAFF. The CDR3 region has the DNA TGCGCCAGCAGACTACAGACAGGTATGAACACTGAAGCTTTCTTT.

The chain has TRBV27 and TRBJ1-6; 7 nucleotides align to TRBD1. Looked up from germline, CDR1 is MNHEY and CDR2 is SMNVEV (reference sequence). V was clipped by 5 bases and J by 1 base; unmatched bases: 8. The CDR3 is 17 residues long. CDR3 protein: CASSQLQGPSYNSPLHF. CDR3 nucleotides: TGTGCCAGCAGTCAACTACAGGGGCCTTCCTATAATTCACCCCTCCACTTT.

V and J are TRBV7-8 and TRBJ2-7; 8 nucleotides line up with TRBD1. The trim removed 1 base at V and 5 bases at J, leaving 4 bases unmatched. Germline V gives CDR1 SGHVS, CDR2 FQNEAQ. This CDR3 is built from 14 residues. This CDR3 reads CASSLGLQGDEQYF. Written as DNA, the CDR3 is TGTGCCAGCAGCTTAGGTTTACAGGGGGACGAGCAGTACTTC. Full variable domain (outside the CDR3, taken from reference TRBV7-8 and TRBJ2-7): GAGVSQSPRYKVAKRGQDVALRCDPISGHVSLFWYQQALGQGPEFLTYFQNEAQLDKSGLPSDRFFAERPEGSVSTLKIQRTQQEDSAVYLCASSLGLQGDEQYFGPGTRLTVT.

V and J are TRBV4-1 and TRBJ2-5; perhaps TRBD1 as D (7 bases). This CDR3 has 15 amino acids. The germline gives CDR1 MGHRA, CDR2 YSYEKL. The V and J ends lost 0 bases and 5 bases respectively, with 13 bases between them. The CDR3, as DNA: TGCGCCAGCAGCCAAGAGGAGGGCAGGGGGGAGACCCAGTACTTC. Encoded protein: CASSQEEGRGETQYF.

V gene TRBV5-6 combines with J gene TRBJ1-2, with 7 bases fitting TRBD1. V gave up 4 bases and J gave up 14 bases; unmatched junction bases: 11. The germline CDR1 and CDR2 sequences are SGHDT and YYEEEE. There are 12 residues in the CDR3. In nucleotides, the CDR3 is TGTGCCAGCAGCATAATACGACAGGGTACGACCTTC. Amino acid sequence: CASSIIRQGTTF.

The chain couples TRBV6-5 to TRBJ2-5, with D perhaps matching TRBD2 (5 bases). Germline V CDR1 and CDR2: MNHEY, SVGAGI. V was pared by 7 bases and J by 5 bases, with 17 bases between. The length of the CDR3 is 14 residues. This CDR3 is CASTVGVLEETQYF. The CDR3 DNA reads as TGTGCCAGCACGGTCGGGGTACTCGAGGAGACCCAGTACTTC.

The chain carries TRBV7-8 and TRBJ2-5; 7 nucleotides line up with TRBD2. CDR3 length: 15 amino acids. The V gene end was trimmed by 3 bases and the J gene end by 4 bases; junction bases not matched to a gene: 8. Per the germline V gene, CDR1 is SGHVS and CDR2 is FQNEAQ. For the CDR3, the DNA is TGTGCCAGCAGCTTTGGCGGGGGTCTCGTAGAGACCCAGTACTTC. Translated: CASSFGGGLVETQYF.

CDR3 in DNA: TGCAGCGGTATGGCAGGGCCCAATCAGCCCCAGCATTTT. The encoded protein is CSGMAGPNQPQHF. The chain employs TRBV29-1 and TRBJ1-5, with a weak D call TRBD1 (5 bases). V lost 7 bases and J lost 3, with 13 bases in between. The germline gives CDR1 SQVTM, CDR2 ANQGSEA. The CDR3 covers 13 residues.

The chain couples TRBV30 to TRBJ2-7; weak D call: TRBD1 (6 bases). Germline-derived CDR1 and CDR2 are GTSNPN and SVGIG (reference sequence). CDR3 length equals 16 residues. With 8 bases removed from V and 2 bases from J, the gap between germline ends came to 25 bases. The CDR3 loop is CASLDVRGQTPYEQYF. The DNA for the CDR3 is TGTGCCAGTCTTGACGTGAGGGGACAAACTCCCTACGAGCAGTACTTC.

The rearrangement joins TRBV6-5 to TRBJ1-2; TRBD1 aligns across 10 bases. The CDR3 has 15 residues. Germline-derived CDR1 and CDR2 are MNHEY and SVGAGI. With V trimmed by 6 bases and J by 7 bases, 11 bases remained unmatched. The CDR3 sequence: CASRGTPGQGSGYTF. The CDR3 nucleotides read TGTGCCAGCAGGGGGACCCCGGGACAGGGGTCTGGCTACACCTTC.

The chain has TRBV11-1 and TRBJ2-7; D ambiguous. In germline, CDR1 is SGHAT, CDR2 FQDESV (reference sequence). The CDR3 contains 13 residues. Trimming removed 8 bases at V and 2 bases at J, with 13 bases between. CDR3 protein: CASADGWAYEQYF. Written as DNA, the CDR3 is TGTGCCAGCGCGGATGGGTGGGCCTACGAGCAGTACTTC.

The chain recombines TRBV11-2 with TRBJ2-3; 8 nucleotides match TRBD2. CDR3 length: 17 residues. Germline values: CDR1 SGHAT, CDR2 FQNNGV. Trimming at V came to 1 base and at J to 1 base, leaving 7 bases not matched to a gene. In nucleotides, the CDR3 is TGTGCCAGCAGCTTAGGTAGCGGGATCCAGCGCACAGATACGCAGTATTTT. The encoded protein is CASSLGSGIQRTDTQYF.

The rearrangement links TRBV23-1 to TRBJ1-3; a weak D match, TRBD1 (6 bases). TRBV23-1 is an ORF; its function is uncertain. The CDR3 contains 19 residues. Trimming removed 0 bases at V and 4 bases at J, with 22 bases between. CDR3 loop: CASSQSRDKPHKIGNTIYF. Here the CDR3 DNA reads TGCGCCAGCAGTCAATCGAGGGACAAGCCCCATAAAATAGGAAACACCATATATTTT.

The chain uses TRBV29-1 and TRBJ2-7; TRBD1 matches 7 bases. After removal of 4 bases from V and 7 bases from J, the junction contained 19 bases not matched to a gene. Germline V gene lookup returns CDR1 SQVTM and CDR2 ANQGSEA. CDR3 length: 16 residues. CDR3 nucleotide sequence: TGCAGCGTTGTAAAAAGAGACAGGGCCCTCCTGAGAGAGCAGTACTTC. Translating gives CSVVKRDRALLREQYF.

The chain joins TRBV10-1 to TRBJ2-2; TRBD1 is a possible D gene (6 bases). V lost 7 bases, J lost 6 bases, and 9 bases lay in between. The germline V gene has CDR1 WNHNN and CDR2 SYGVQD (reference sequence). The CDR3 length is 12 residues. The CDR3 loop is CASTEGAGELFF. Here the CDR3 DNA reads TGCGCCAGCACCGAGGGGGCCGGGGAGCTGTTTTTT.

Concerning this clone: The same CDR3 also results from other DNA sequences found in this sample. This chain joins TRBV3-1 (or the pseudogene TRBV3-2) and TRBJ2-7, with no clear D. This CDR3 spans 11 amino acids. Germline CDR1 reads LGHDT; CDR2 reads YNNKEL (reference sequence). Trimming shortened V by 4 bases and J by 3 bases, and 4 bases separated the two germline ends. The CDR3, as DNA: TGTGCCAGCAGCCTTAACTACGAGCAGTACTTC. Protein sequence: CASSLNYEQYF.

The chain links TRBV25-1 to TRBJ2-7, with a tentative D call TRBD1 (6 bases). The germline V gene encodes CDR1 MGHDK and CDR2 SYGVNS. V lost 7 bases to trimming and J lost 4 bases, with 14 bases between them. The CDR3 extends over 13 amino acids. DNA for the CDR3: TGTGCCAGCAAAGGGACAACTAGATACGAGCAGTACTTC. Its protein is CASKGTTRYEQYF.

The gene calls are TRBV4-1 and TRBJ1-1; a possible D gene is TRBD1 (5 bases). V was trimmed by 4 bases and J by 3 bases, leaving 15 bases between them. The CDR3 length is 15 residues. From germline, CDR1 is MGHRA and CDR2 YSYEKL. The CDR3 is CASSPGHQGDTEAFF. The CDR3, as DNA: TGCGCCAGCAGCCCTGGACACCAAGGGGACACTGAAGCTTTCTTT.

The chain has TRBV7-2 and TRBJ1-3, with D unresolved. Trimming cost V 3 bases and J 0 bases, with 6 bases left between them. CDR1 and CDR2 from the germline V gene are SGHTA and FQGNSA. The CDR3 has 14 amino acids. The chain's CDR3 is CASSLSGSGNTIYF. The DNA for the CDR3 is TGTGCCAGCAGCTTGTCCGGCTCTGGAAACACCATATATTTT. Complete variable domain (other parts from reference TRBV7-2 and TRBJ1-3): GAGVSQSPSNKVTEKGKDVELRCDPISGHTALYWYRQSLGQGLEFLIYFQGNSAPDKSGLPSDRFSAERTGGSVSTLTIQRTQQEDSAVYLCASSLSGSGNTIYFGEGSWLTVV.

The V call is TRBV28, the J call TRBJ1-1, with a possible D match to TRBD1 (6 bases). CDR3 length equals 16 residues. Trimming removed 8 bases at V and 0 bases at J, with 19 bases between. Germline values: CDR1 MDHEN, CDR2 SYDVKM. The DNA of the CDR3 is TGTGCCAGCGCCTCGAACGGGGGGCTCCTGAACACTGAAGCTTTCTTT. The encoded protein is CASASNGGLLNTEAFF.

This chain joins TRBV7-3 and TRBJ2-2; 8 bases match TRBD1. There are 17 residues in the CDR3. With V trimmed by 3 bases and J by 5 bases, 11 bases remained unmatched. The V gene's germline CDR1 is SGHTA and CDR2 FQGTGA. The CDR3 is CASSLTRQGPKTGELFF. The CDR3, as DNA: TGTGCCAGCAGCTTGACTAGACAGGGGCCCAAGACCGGGGAGCTGTTTTTT. The whole variable domain, remainder taken from reference TRBV7-3 and TRBJ2-2, is GAGVSQTPSNKVTEKGKYVELRCDPISGHTALYWYRQSLGQGPEFLIYFQGTGAADDSGLPNDRFFAVRPEGSVSTLKIQRTERGDSAVYLCASSLTRQGPKTGELFFGEGSRLTVL.

This chain uses TRBV14 with TRBJ2-5; perhaps TRBD1 as D (5 bases). This CDR3 comprises 14 residues. V was shortened by 1 base and J by 2 bases, with 8 bases between the two germline ends. Germline CDR1 and CDR2: SGHDN and FVKESK. Here the CDR3 DNA reads TGTGCCAGCAGCCAAGGGACACCTCAAGAGACCCAGTACTTC. This codes for CASSQGTPQETQYF. Using reference TRBV14 and TRBJ2-5 for the parts outside the CDR3, the full variable domain is EAGVTQFPSHSVIEKGQTVTLRCDPISGHDNLYWYRRVMGKEIKFLLHFVKESKQDESGMPNNRFLAERTGGTYSTLKVQPAELEDSGVYFCASSQGTPQETQYFGPGTRLLVL.

The chain is built from TRBV10-3 and TRBJ1-3; no reliable D call. The CDR3 is 14 amino acids. Per the germline V gene, CDR1 is ENHRY and CDR2 is SYGVKD. The ends were cut back, 3 bases at V and 2 bases at J, with 8 bases in the middle. The CDR3 loop reads CAISDRQAGNTIYF. DNA of the CDR3: TGTGCCATCAGTGATCGGCAGGCTGGAAACACCATATATTTT.

The rearrangement links TRBV7-9 to TRBJ2-6; D is perhaps TRBD1 (6 bases). This CDR3 is built from 19 residues. From germline, CDR1 is SEHNR and CDR2 FQNEAQ (reference sequence). V gave up 3 bases and J gave up 4 bases, with 22 bases separating them. The CDR3 protein is CASSFEKWTDPRGANVLTF. DNA of the CDR3: TGTGCCAGCAGCTTTGAAAAGTGGACAGATCCAAGAGGGGCCAACGTCCTGACTTTC.

The count of this clone is one. The chain joins TRBV6-6 to TRBJ2-3; 11 bases align to TRBD2. The junction had 2 bases not matched to a gene; V was cut back by 5 bases and J by 1 base. This CDR3 is built from 15 residues. CDR1 and CDR2 from the germline V gene are MNHNY and SVGAGI (reference sequence). The CDR3 loop is CASSPTSGGTDTQYF. In nucleotides, the CDR3 is TGTGCCAGCAGTCCGACTAGCGGGGGCACAGATACGCAGTATTTT.

V is TRBV5-5 and J is TRBJ1-5; D is uncertain. The CDR3 consists of 14 residues. V was shortened by 0 bases and J by 3 bases, with 7 bases between the two germline ends. Germline V lookup: CDR1 SGHKS, CDR2 YYEKEE (reference sequence). This CDR3 reads CASSLDRVNQPQHF. Here the CDR3 DNA reads TGTGCCAGCAGCTTGGACAGAGTCAATCAGCCCCAGCATTTT.